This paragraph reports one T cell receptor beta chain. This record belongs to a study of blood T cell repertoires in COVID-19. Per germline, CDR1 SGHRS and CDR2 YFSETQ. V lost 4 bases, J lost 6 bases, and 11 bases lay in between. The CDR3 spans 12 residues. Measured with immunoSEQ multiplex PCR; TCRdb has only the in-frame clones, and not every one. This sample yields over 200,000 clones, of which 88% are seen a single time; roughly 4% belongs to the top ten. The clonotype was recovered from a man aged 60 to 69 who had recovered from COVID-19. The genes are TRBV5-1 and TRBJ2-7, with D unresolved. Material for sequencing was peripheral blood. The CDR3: CASSLPLGEQYF. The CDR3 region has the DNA TGCGCCAGCAGCCTGCCCCTAGGCGAGCAGTACTTC.